This record concerns one TCR beta chain sequence. Antigen unknown. The data stem from a study of metastatic and nonmetastatic thyroid tumors. Study background: Across blood and tumor or nodule tissue, repertoires from malignant and benign thyroid patients were compared with one another.

Study conclusions and caveats: Benign nodules were reported to have significantly lower TCR beta diversity than malignant thyroid tumors, in blood and tumor.

Thyroid surgery took place with no prior treatment in any patient. Original methodology: Differences in CDR3 between clinicopathological groups were drawn on to build a classifier intended to discriminate distant-metastatic papillary thyroid cancer patients. TCRdb re-called clones from the PCR reads using MiXCR. TCRdb, not the original authors, processed these V and J calls. The table includes about 40,000 clones, about 19% detected once. The germline V and J ends were trimmed by 0 bases and 9 bases, with 16 bases remaining between them. CDR3 length: 15 residues. Germline-derived CDR1 and CDR2 are SGHRS and YFSETQ.

Sequencing input: tumor tissue. The TCR sequence derives from a female donor with papillary thyroid cancer or a benign thyroid nodule (not recorded which). Some clones in this sample may be carry-over from other donors' samples. This chain joins TRBV5-1 and TRBJ2-1; possible D gene TRBD2, 6 bases. The CDR3 is CASSLGVSGSTEQFF. CDR3 DNA: TGCGCCAGCAGCTTGGGAGTTAGCGGTAGCACTGAGCAGTTCTTC. The full variable domain, its missing parts supplied by reference TRBV5-1 and TRBJ2-1, is KAGVTQTPRYLIKTRGQQVTLSCSPISGHRSVSWYQQTPGQGLQFLFEYFSETQRNKGNFPGRFSGRQFSNSRSEMNVSTLELGDSALYLCASSLGVSGSTEQFFGPGTRLTVL.